This entry concerns a single T cell receptor beta chain. The antigen is unknown. In germline, CDR1 is SGHRS, CDR2 YFSETQ. This CDR3 is built from 15 residues. V gave up 3 bases and J gave up 2 bases; unmatched junction bases: 6. This entry comes from a study of shared clonotypes between healthy human individuals. Overall study context: A couple of female and three male donors aged 18 to 49 were enrolled. Overall study results and limits: Sorted-subset sequencing, rarefaction showed, was incomplete despite large depth.

Produced via immunoSEQ multiplex PCR; TCRdb's table is partial and in-frame only. Among some 2.3 million clones listed, approximately 93% were seen once. The source of this sequence is a man aged 18 to 30 in good health. Some clones in this sample may be carry-over from other donors' samples. V usage is TRBV5-1 and J usage is TRBJ2-3, with TRBD1 identical over 7 bases. The specimen was naive CD4+ T cells from PBMCs. Specified subset: CD45RA+ positively selected. In DNA, the CDR3 is TGCGCCAGCAGCTCGAGGACAGGACCCACAGATACGCAGTATTTT. This codes for CASSSRTGPTDTQYF.